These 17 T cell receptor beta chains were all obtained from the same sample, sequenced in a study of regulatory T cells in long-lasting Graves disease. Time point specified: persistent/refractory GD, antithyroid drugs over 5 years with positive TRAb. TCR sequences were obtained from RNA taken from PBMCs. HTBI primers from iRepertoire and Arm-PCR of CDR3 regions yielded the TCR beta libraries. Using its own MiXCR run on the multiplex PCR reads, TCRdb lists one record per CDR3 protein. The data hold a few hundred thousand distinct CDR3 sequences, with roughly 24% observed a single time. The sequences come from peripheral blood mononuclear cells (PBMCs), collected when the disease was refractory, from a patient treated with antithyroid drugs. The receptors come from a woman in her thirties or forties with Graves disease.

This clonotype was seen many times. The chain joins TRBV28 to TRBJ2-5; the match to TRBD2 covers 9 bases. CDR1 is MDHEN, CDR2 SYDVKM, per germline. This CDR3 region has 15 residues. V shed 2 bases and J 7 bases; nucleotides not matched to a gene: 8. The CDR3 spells CASSLTSGRPWTQYF. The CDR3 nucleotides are TGTGCCAGCAGTTTAACTAGCGGGCGCCCATGGACCCAGTACTTC.

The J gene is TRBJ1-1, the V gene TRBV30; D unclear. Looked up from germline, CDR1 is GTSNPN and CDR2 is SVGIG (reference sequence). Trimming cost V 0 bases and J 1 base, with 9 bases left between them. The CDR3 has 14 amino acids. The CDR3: CAWSVPPSNTEAFF. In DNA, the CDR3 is TGTGCCTGGAGTGTACCCCCCTCGAACACTGAAGCTTTCTTT.

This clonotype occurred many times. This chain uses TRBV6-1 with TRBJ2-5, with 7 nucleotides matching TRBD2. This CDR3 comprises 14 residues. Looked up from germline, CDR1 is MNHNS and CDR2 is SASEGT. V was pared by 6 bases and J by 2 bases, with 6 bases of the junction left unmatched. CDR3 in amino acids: CASSPSGIQETQYF. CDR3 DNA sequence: TGTGCCAGCAGCCCTAGCGGAATTCAAGAGACCCAGTACTTC.

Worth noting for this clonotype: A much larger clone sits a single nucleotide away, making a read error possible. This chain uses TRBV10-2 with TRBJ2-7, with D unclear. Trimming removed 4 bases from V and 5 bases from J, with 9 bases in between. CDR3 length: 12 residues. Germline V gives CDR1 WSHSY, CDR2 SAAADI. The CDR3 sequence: CASSVVTHEQYF. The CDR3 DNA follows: TGCGCCAGCAGTGTAGTAACCCACGAGCAGTACTTC.

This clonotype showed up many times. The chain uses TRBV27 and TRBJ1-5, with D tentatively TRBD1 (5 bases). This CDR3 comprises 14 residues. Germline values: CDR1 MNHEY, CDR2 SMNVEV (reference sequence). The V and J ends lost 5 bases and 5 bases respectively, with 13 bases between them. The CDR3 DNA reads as TGTGCCAGCAGTGGGGGGGGGAGGCATCAGCCCCAGCATTTT. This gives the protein CASSGGGRHQPQHF.

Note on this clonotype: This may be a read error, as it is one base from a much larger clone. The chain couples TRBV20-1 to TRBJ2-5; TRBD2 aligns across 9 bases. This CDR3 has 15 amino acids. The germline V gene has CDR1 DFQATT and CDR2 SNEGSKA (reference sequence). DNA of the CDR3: TGCAGTGCTAGAGCCGGGACTAGCCATCAAGAGACCCGGTACTTC. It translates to CSARAGTSHQETRYF.

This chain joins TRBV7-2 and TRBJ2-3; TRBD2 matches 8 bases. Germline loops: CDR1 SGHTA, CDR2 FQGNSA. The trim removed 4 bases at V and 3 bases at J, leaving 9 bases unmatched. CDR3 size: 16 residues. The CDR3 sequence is CASSSRGAGGTDTQYF. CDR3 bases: TGTGCCAGCAGCTCCAGAGGGGCGGGAGGAACAGATACGCAGTATTTT.

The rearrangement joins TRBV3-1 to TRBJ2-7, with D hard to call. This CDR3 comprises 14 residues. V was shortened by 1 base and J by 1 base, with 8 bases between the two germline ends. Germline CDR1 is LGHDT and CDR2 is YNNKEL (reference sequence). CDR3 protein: CASSQGRLSYEQYF. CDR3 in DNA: TGTGCCAGCAGCCAAGGACGGCTTTCCTACGAGCAGTACTTC.

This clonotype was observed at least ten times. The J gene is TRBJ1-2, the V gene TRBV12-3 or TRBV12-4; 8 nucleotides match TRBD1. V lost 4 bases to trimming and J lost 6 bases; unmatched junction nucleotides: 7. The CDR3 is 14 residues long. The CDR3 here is CASSSYRTGNGYTF. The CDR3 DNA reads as TGTGCCAGCAGTTCTTATCGGACAGGGAATGGCTACACCTTC.

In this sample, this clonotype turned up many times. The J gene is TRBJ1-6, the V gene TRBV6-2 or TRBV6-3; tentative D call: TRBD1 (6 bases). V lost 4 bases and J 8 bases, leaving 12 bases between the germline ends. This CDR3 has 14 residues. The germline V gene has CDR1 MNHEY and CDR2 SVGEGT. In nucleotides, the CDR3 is TGTGCCAGCAGTTTTAGGACAGAAGATTCACCCCTCCACTTT. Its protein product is CASSFRTEDSPLHF.

CDR3 DNA sequence: TGTGCCAGTAGCAATCAGGGTGAAGGTCAGCCCCAGCATTTT. It encodes CASSNQGEGQPQHF. The V and J genes are TRBV19 and TRBJ1-5; the D gene is possibly TRBD1 (5 bases). The germline CDR1 and CDR2 sequences are LNHDA and SQIVND (reference sequence). This CDR3 is built from 14 residues. The V end lost 6 bases, the J end lost 6 bases, and 15 bases lay between the germline ends.

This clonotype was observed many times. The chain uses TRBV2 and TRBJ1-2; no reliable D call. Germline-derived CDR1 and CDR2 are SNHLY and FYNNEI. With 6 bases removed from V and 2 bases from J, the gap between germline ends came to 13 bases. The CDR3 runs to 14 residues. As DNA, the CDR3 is TGTGCCAGCAGCCCCGAGGGTTTCAACTATGGCTACACCTTC. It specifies CASSPEGFNYGYTF.

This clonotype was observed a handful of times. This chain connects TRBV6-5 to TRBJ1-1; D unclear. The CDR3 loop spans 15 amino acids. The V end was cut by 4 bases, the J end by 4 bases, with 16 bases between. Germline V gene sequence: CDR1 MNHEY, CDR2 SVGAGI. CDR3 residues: CASSLPPTRATEAFF. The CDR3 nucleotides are TGTGCCAGCAGTTTACCCCCAACAAGAGCCACTGAAGCTTTCTTT.

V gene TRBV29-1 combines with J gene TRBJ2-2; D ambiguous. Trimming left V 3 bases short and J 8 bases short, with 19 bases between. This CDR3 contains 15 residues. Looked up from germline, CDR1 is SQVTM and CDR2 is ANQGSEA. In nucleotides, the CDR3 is TGCAGCGTTGATTTCCCCCATTTAGGGTCGGGGGAGCTGTTTTTT. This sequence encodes CSVDFPHLGSGELFF.

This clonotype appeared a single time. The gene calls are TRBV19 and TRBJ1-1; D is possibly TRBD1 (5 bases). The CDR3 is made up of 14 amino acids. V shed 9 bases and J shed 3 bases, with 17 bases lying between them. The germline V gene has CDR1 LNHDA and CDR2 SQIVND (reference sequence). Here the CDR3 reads CASNRGGADTEAFF. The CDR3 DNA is TGTGCCAGCAACCGAGGAGGGGCGGACACTGAAGCTTTCTTT.

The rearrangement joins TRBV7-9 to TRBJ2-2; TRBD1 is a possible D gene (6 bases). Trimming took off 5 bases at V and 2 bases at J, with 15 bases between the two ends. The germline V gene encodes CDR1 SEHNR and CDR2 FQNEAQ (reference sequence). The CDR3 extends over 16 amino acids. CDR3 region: CASSPTTGRNTGELFF. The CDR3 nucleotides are TGTGCCAGCAGCCCAACGACAGGCCGTAACACCGGGGAGCTGTTTTTT.

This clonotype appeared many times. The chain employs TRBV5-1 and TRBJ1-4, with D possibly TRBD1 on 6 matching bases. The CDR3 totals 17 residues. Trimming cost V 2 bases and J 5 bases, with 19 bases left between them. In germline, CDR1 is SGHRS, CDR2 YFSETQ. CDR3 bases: TGCGCCAGCAGCTTCGCCTTTCTACAGGGCGCCAATGAAAAACTGTTTTTT. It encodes CASSFAFLQGANEKLFF.